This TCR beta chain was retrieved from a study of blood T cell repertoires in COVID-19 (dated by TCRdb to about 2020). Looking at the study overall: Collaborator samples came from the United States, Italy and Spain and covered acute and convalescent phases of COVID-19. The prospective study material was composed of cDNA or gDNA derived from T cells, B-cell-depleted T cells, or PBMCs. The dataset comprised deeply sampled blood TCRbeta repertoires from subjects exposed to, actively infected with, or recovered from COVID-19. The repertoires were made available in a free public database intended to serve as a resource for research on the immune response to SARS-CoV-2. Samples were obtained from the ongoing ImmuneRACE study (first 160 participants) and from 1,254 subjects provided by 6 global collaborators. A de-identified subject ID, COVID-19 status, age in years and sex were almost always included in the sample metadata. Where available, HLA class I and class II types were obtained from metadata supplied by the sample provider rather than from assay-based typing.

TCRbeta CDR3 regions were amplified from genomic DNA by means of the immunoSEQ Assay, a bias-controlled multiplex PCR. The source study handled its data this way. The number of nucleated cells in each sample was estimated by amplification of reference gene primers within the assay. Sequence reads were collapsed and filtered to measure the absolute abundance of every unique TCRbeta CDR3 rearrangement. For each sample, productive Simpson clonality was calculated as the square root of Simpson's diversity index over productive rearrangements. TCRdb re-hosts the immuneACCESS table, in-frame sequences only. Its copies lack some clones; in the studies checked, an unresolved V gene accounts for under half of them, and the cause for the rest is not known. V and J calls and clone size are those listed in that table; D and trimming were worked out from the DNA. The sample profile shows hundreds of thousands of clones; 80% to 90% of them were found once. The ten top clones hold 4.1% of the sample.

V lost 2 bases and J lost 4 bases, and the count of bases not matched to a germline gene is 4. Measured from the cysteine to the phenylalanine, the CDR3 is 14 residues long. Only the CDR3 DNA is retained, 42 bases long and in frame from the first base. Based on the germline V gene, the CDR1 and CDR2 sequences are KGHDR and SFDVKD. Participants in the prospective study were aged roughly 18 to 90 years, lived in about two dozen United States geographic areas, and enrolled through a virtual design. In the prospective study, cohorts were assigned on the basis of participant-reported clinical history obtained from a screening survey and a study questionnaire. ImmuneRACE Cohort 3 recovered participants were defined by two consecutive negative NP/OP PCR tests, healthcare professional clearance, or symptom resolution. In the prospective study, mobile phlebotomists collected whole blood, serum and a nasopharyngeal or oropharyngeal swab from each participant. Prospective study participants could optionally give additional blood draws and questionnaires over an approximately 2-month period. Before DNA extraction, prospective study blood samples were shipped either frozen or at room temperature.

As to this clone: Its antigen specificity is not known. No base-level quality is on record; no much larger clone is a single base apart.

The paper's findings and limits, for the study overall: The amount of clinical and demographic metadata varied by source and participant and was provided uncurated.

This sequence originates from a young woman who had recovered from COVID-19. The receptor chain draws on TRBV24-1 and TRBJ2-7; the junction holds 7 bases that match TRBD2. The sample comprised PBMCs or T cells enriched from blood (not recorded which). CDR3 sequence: CATSDSGGTYEQYF. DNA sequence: TGTGCCACCAGTGATTCGGGGGGTACGTACGAGCAGTACTTC.